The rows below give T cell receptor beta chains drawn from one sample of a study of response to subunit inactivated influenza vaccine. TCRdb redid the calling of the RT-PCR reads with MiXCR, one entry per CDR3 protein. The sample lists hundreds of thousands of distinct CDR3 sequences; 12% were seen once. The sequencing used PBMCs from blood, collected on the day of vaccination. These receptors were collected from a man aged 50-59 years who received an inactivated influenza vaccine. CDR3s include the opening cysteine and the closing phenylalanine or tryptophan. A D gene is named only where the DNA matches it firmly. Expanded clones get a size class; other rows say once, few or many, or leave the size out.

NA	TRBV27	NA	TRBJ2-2	CASSFFGGNTGELFF	TGTGCCAGCAGTTTTTTCGGGGGGAACACCGGGGAGCTGTTTTTT
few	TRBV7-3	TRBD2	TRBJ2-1	CASSFGLAGGENEQFF	TGTGCCAGCAGCTTCGGACTAGCGGGAGGTGAAAATGAGCAGTTCTTC
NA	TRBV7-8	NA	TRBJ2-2	CASSFRGSNTGELFF	TGTGCCAGCAGCTTTCGGGGGTCGAACACCGGGGAGCTGTTTTTT
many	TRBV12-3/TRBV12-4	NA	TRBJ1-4	CASSDRPLDEKLFF	TGTGCCAGCAGCGATAGACCTCTCGATGAAAAACTGTTTTTT
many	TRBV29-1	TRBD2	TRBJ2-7	CSAGLAGGVYEQYF	TGCAGCGCCGGACTAGCGGGGGGGGTCTACGAGCAGTACTTC
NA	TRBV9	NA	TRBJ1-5	CASSVDFGPYQPQHF	TGTGCCAGCAGCGTAGATTTTGGGCCCTATCAGCCCCAGCATTTT
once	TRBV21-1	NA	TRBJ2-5	CASSECPKRASGRMETQYF	TGTGCCAGCAGCGAATGCCCCAAAAGGGCTAGCGGGAGGATGGAGACCCAGTACTTC
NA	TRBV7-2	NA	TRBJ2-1	CASSLRASNEQFF	TGTGCCAGCAGCTTGCGCGCCTCCAATGAGCAGTTCTTC
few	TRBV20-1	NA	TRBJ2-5	CSARGWAAQETQYF	TGCAGTGCTAGAGGGTGGGCGGCACAAGAGACCCAGTACTTC
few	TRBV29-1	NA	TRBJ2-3	CSVDGGPHADTQYF	TGCAGCGTGGACGGGGGGCCCCACGCAGATACGCAGTATTTT
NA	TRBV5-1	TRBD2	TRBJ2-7	CASSLEPTSGSKNEQYF	TGCGCCAGCAGCTTGGAGCCGACTAGCGGGAGTAAAAACGAGCAGTACTTC
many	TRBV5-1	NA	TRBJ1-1	CASSLEGAEAFF	TGCGCCAGCAGCTTGGAGGGGGCTGAAGCTTTCTTT
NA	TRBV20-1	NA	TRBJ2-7	CSARGALYEQYF	TGCAGTGCTAGGGGGGCCCTCTACGAGCAGTACTTC
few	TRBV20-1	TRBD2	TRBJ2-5	CSAERGNQETQYF	TGCAGTGCGGAGCGGGGGAACCAAGAGACCCAGTACTTC
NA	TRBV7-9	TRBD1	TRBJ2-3	CASSTKYRGQLDTQYF	TGTGCCAGCAGCACTAAATACAGGGGACAGTTAGATACGCAGTATTTT
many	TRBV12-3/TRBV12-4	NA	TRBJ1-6	CASSTGTANSPLHF	TGTGCCAGCAGCACCGGGACTGCTAATTCACCCCTCCACTTT
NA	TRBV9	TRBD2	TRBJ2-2	CASSPRGGITGELFF	TGTGCCAGCAGCCCACGGGGGGGGATCACCGGGGAGCTGTTTTTT
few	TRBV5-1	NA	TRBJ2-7	CASRPVGVFAYEQYF	TGCGCCAGCCGACCGGTGGGAGTGTTTGCCTACGAGCAGTACTTC
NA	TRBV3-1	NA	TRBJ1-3	CASSRRLGGLAGNTIYF	TGTGCCAGCAGCCGACGACTGGGGGGGTTAGCTGGAAACACCATATATTTT
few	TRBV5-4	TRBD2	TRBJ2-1	CASSSGLAGALSYNEQFF	TGTGCCAGCAGCTCGGGACTAGCGGGGGCCCTCTCCTACAATGAGCAGTTCTTC
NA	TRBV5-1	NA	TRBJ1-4	CASSLEGANEKLFF	TGCGCCAGCAGCTTGGAGGGGGCTAATGAAAAACTGTTTTTT
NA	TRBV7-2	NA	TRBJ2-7	CASSPGSWYEQYF	TGTGCCAGCAGCCCCGGGAGTTGGTACGAGCAGTACTTC
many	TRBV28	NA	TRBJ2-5	CASSFSQYQETQYF	TGTGCCAGCAGTTTTTCACAATACCAAGAGACCCAGTACTTC
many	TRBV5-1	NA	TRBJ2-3	CASSSGRDQRTDTQYF	TGCGCCAGCAGCTCGGGCAGGGACCAAAGAACAGATACGCAGTATTTT
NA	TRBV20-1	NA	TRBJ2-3	CSARGGPPWDTQYF	TGCAGTGCTAGAGGGGGCCCGCCTTGGGATACGCAGTATTTT
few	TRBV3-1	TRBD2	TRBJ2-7	CASSQDGGRSNEQYF	TGTGCCAGCAGCCAAGACGGCGGGAGGTCAAACGAGCAGTACTTC
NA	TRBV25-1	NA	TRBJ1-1	CARSEYPDSSLNTEAFF	TGTGCCAGAAGTGAATACCCGGACAGTAGCCTGAACACTGAAGCTTTCTTT
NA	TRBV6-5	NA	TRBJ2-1	CASSYRGVYDEQFF	TGTGCCAGCAGTTACAGGGGGGTGTATGATGAGCAGTTCTTC
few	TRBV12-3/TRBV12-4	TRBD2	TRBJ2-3	CASKNSGRASTDTQYF	TGTGCCAGCAAAAATAGCGGGAGGGCTAGCACAGATACGCAGTATTTT
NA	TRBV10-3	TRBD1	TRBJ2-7	CAISSPDRISSYEQYF	TGTGCCATCAGTAGTCCGGACAGGATCAGCTCCTACGAGCAGTACTTC
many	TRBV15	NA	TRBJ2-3	CATSRDFPGVETDTQYF	TGTGCCACCAGCAGAGATTTCCCGGGAGTCGAGACAGATACGCAGTATTTT
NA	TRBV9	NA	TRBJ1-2	CASSVGLGYTF	TGTGCCAGCAGCGTGGGACTTGGCTACACCTTC
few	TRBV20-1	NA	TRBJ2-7	CSARDPGAYEQYF	TGCAGTGCTAGAGATCCCGGGGCCTACGAGCAGTACTTC